This TCR beta chain was recorded in a study of human T cells and chemical hapten exposure. V was trimmed by 5 bases and J by 6 bases, leaving 11 bases between them. The CDR3 has 12 residues. Germline loops: CDR1 SGHVS, CDR2 FQNEAQ. Noted time point: pre-sensitization, week 0. The treatment denotes: therapeutic diphenylcyclopropenone sensitization with weekly scalp DPC. Single cDNA molecules in the library carried unique molecular identifiers attached during preparation. Each CDR3 protein gets one entry after TCRdb re-called the RACE reads with MiXCR. Of roughly 80,000 distinct CDR3 sequences in the sample, 14% are singletons; the top ten hold roughly 4.5%. There are a few counts of this clonotype.

The TCR was taken from a woman aged 45 to 65 with alopecia areata. Some clones in this sample may be carry-over from other donors' samples. The chain uses TRBV7-8 and TRBJ2-7, with D uncertain. The sequenced sample was whole blood, obtained in connection with sensitization to the hapten diphenylcyclopropenone (DPC). Here the CDR3 DNA reads TGTGCCAGCAGCGTGTCCTTGAGCGAGCAGTACTTC. This translates into CASSVSLSEQYF.